This T cell receptor (beta chain) is from a study of PD-L1 blockade in urothelial cancer. Background on the study: Prior chemotherapy ranged from 0 to 3 regimens per patient. Blood-derived samples held a median approximately 140,000 T cells.

As to time point: pretreatment peripheral blood. From germline, CDR1 is WSHSY and CDR2 SAAADI. CDR3 size: 16 residues. The V gene end was trimmed by 0 bases and the J gene end by 1 base; junction bases not matched to a gene: 4. Measured with immunoSEQ multiplex PCR; TCRdb has only the in-frame clones, and not every one. Of tens of thousands of clones listed, around 88% are singletons. This chain uses TRBV10-2 with TRBJ2-7; 9 bases are shared with TRBD2. The sequencing here drew on PBMCs, taken around atezolizumab (anti-PD-L1) treatment. The origin of this receptor is a woman aged 55-69 years with urothelial cancer. CDR3 protein: CASSESTSGLSYEQYF. In DNA, the CDR3 is TGCGCCAGCAGTGAGTCGACTAGCGGTTTATCCTACGAGCAGTACTTC.